Listed below are T cell receptor beta chains from one sample, sequenced in a study of Graves' ophthalmopathy and Graves' hyperthyroidism. TCRdb passed the multiplex PCR reads through MiXCR, listing each CDR3 protein once. The sample shows approximately 700,000 distinct CDR3 sequences, approximately 40% of them seen only once. The specimen was peripheral blood. The source is an adult man with Graves' ophthalmopathy. The CDR3 runs from the conserved cysteine through the conserved F or W. The D gene is left open where the match is weak. Not every row has a clone size; where given, it reads once, few, many or a size class.

j_gene,d_gene,v_gene,abundance,CDR3aa,CDR3nt
TRBJ1-5,TRBD1,TRBV24-1,few,CASSEQGQGLEPQHF,TGTGCCAGCAGTGAACAGGGACAGGGGTTAGAGCCCCAGCATTTT
TRBJ2-7,-,TRBV2,many,CASSPTGSGYEQYF,TGTGCCAGCAGCCCTACAGGGTCAGGCTACGAGCAGTACTTC
TRBJ2-7,TRBD2,TRBV19,-,CASSRLAGGPYEQYF,TGTGCCAGTAGTAGACTAGCGGGAGGCCCCTACGAGCAGTACTTC
TRBJ2-7,TRBD1,TRBV7-2,many,CASIAGQGRIYEQYF,TGTGCCAGCATCGCCGGACAGGGTAGGATCTACGAGCAGTACTTC
TRBJ1-6,-,TRBV5-8,many,CASSLANPGPLHF,TGTGCCAGCAGCTTGGCCAACCCAGGACCCCTCCACTTT
TRBJ2-6,-,TRBV5-5,-,CASSQDEVSLYGANVLTF,TGTGCCAGCAGCCAAGATGAAGTATCCTTGTACGGGGCCAACGTCCTGACTTTC
TRBJ2-7,-,TRBV5-4,-,CASSLQGTGEQYF,TGTGCCAGCAGCTTGCAGGGGACGGGCGAGCAGTACTTC
TRBJ1-1,-,TRBV19,many,CATRHGRTEAFF,TGTGCCACCAGACATGGTCGTACTGAAGCTTTCTTT
TRBJ1-2,-,TRBV6-1,-,CASSYLGTGHGYTF,TGTGCCAGCAGTTACTTGGGAACCGGACATGGCTACACCTTC
TRBJ1-2,TRBD1,TRBV15,-,CATSSATGSYGYTF,TGTGCCACCAGCAGCGCGACAGGGTCCTATGGCTACACCTTC
TRBJ1-2,-,TRBV6-5,few,CASSDGSHAYGYTF,TGTGCCAGCAGTGATGGGTCCCACGCCTATGGCTACACCTTC
TRBJ2-5,-,TRBV7-9,many,CASSLSGWAAQETQYF,TGTGCCAGCAGCCTAAGCGGGTGGGCAGCCCAAGAGACCCAGTACTTC
TRBJ1-5,TRBD1,TRBV20-1,few,CSARGTAGQPQHF,TGCAGTGCTAGGGGGACAGCAGGTCAGCCCCAGCATTTT
TRBJ2-7,-,TRBV20-1,many,CSARAPPEQYF,TGCAGTGCTAGGGCCCCCCCCGAGCAGTACTTC
TRBJ2-7,TRBD1,TRBV9,few,CASSVGGQEAYEQYF,TGTGCCAGCAGCGTAGGGGGACAGGAGGCCTACGAGCAGTACTTC
TRBJ2-7,-,TRBV7-8,once,CASSLISHSYEQYF,TGTGCCAGCAGCTTAATCAGTCATTCCTACGAGCAGTACTTC
TRBJ1-1,-,TRBV5-1,-,CASSLAFELSGAFF,TGCGCCAGCAGCTTGGCCTTTGAGTTATCAGGAGCTTTCTTT
TRBJ1-1,-,TRBV29-1,many,CSVNRERNTEAFF,TGCAGCGTCAACAGGGAAAGGAACACTGAAGCTTTCTTT
TRBJ2-5,TRBD2,TRBV29-1,many,CSALGLAGIQETQYF,TGCAGCGCCCTTGGACTAGCGGGCATCCAAGAGACCCAGTACTTC
TRBJ2-7,-,TRBV29-1,-,CSLYGRDNSYEQYF,TGCAGCTTATACGGCCGGGATAACTCCTACGAGCAGTACTTC
TRBJ2-2,TRBD1,TRBV15,-,CATSSSRTGVVAGELFF,TGTGCCACCAGCTCCAGTAGGACAGGGGTCGTCGCCGGGGAGCTGTTTTTT
TRBJ2-5,TRBD2,TRBV2,many,CASRGLAVETQYF,TGTGCCAGCAGGGGACTAGCGGTAGAGACCCAGTACTTC
TRBJ2-7,TRBD2,TRBV5-4,-,CASKDPSGNYEQYF,TGTGCCAGCAAAGATCCTAGCGGGAATTACGAGCAGTACTTC
TRBJ1-3,-,TRBV29-1,-,CSVEDGNTIYF,TGCAGCGTAGAAGACGGGAACACCATATATTTT
TRBJ2-7,-,TRBV19,-,CATSVGGRDGQYF,TGTGCCACCTCGGTGGGGGGGCGCGACGGGCAGTACTTC
TRBJ1-1,-,TRBV10-2,many,CASSEFSKGLNTEAFF,TGCGCCAGCAGTGAGTTTTCCAAGGGGTTGAACACTGAAGCTTTCTTT
TRBJ2-5,-,TRBV7-7,few,CASSNLGKETQYF,TGTGCCAGCAGCAATCTAGGGAAAGAGACCCAGTACTTC
TRBJ2-7,TRBD1,TRBV4-2,few,CASSQGKTGYYEQYF,TGTGCCAGCAGCCAGGGTAAGACAGGGTACTACGAGCAGTACTTC
TRBJ1-5,-,TRBV10-3,-,CAISPPEHSGRSNQPQHF,TGTGCCATCAGTCCCCCGGAACACAGTGGACGGAGCAATCAGCCCCAGCATTTT
TRBJ2-7,-,TRBV2,-,CASSLGGGPRALEQYF,TGTGCCAGCAGCTTAGGGGGGGGTCCTAGGGCCCTCGAGCAGTACTTC
TRBJ2-7,TRBD2,TRBV28,few,CASSSRLAREQYF,TGTGCCAGCAGTTCCAGACTAGCGCGTGAGCAGTACTTC
TRBJ1-1,-,TRBV25-1,-,CASSQHPRSRAFF,TGTGCCAGCAGCCAACACCCACGGAGTCGGGCTTTCTTT
TRBJ2-5,TRBD1,TRBV7-9,few,CASSRSGTGGFETQYF,TGTGCCAGCAGCCGTAGCGGGACAGGGGGCTTTGAGACCCAGTACTTC
TRBJ1-6,TRBD1,TRBV19,many,CASSGQGTYNSPLHF,TGTGCCAGTAGCGGACAGGGAACCTATAATTCACCCCTCCACTTT
TRBJ1-2,TRBD1,TRBV7-2,many,CASSFGQGRRGYTF,TGTGCCAGCAGCTTTGGACAGGGTCGGAGGGGCTACACCTTC
TRBJ2-5,TRBD2,TRBV20-1,-,CSARWGGGLQETQYF,TGCAGTGCTAGATGGGGGGGAGGGCTCCAAGAGACCCAGTACTTC
TRBJ2-3,TRBD2,TRBV24-1,-,CATSRGGTTRADTQYF,TGTGCCACCAGTCGGGGGGGGACTACACGGGCAGATACGCAGTATTTT
TRBJ1-6,-,TRBV9,-,CASSFGTTRSPLHF,TGTGCCAGCAGTTTCGGGACAACGAGGTCACCCCTCCACTTT
TRBJ1-5,-,TRBV2,many,CASSVLGGNQPQHF,TGTGCCAGCAGTGTCCTTGGGGGCAATCAGCCCCAGCATTTT
TRBJ2-7,TRBD1,TRBV15,-,CATSRGDRGGNEQYF,TGTGCCACCAGCAGAGGTGACAGGGGTGGGAACGAGCAGTACTTC
TRBJ2-7,TRBD2,TRBV5-1,few,CASSLGPGLASEQYF,TGCGCCAGCAGCTTGGGCCCGGGACTAGCTTCCGAGCAGTACTTC
TRBJ2-5,-,TRBV7-2,-,CASSLMARGETQYF,TGTGCCAGCAGCCTGATGGCCCGAGGCGAGACCCAGTACTTC
TRBJ1-6,-,TRBV15,many,CATSRAAWQETNSPLHF,TGTGCCACCAGCAGAGCCGCGTGGCAGGAGACAAATTCACCCCTCCACTTT
TRBJ1-5,TRBD1,TRBV19,few,CASSFSDRGPQHF,TGTGCCAGTAGTTTCTCAGACAGGGGGCCCCAGCATTTT
TRBJ1-6,-,TRBV9,-,CASSQGGRDNSPLHF,TGTGCCAGCAGCCAAGGAGGACGGGATAATTCACCCCTCCACTTT
TRBJ1-4,-,TRBV12-3/TRBV12-4,-,CASSVSAGNEKLFF,TGTGCCAGCAGCGTGTCAGCCGGTAATGAAAAACTGTTTTTT
TRBJ2-7,TRBD2,TRBV5-1,-,CASSLAGGFGYGQYF,TGCGCCAGCAGCTTGGCGGGGGGTTTTGGCTACGGGCAGTACTTC
TRBJ2-3,TRBD1,TRBV29-1,-,CSADRGRDTQYF,TGCAGCGCTGACAGGGGGCGAGATACGCAGTATTTT
TRBJ2-3,-,TRBV5-6,-,CASSPSLRELTDTQYF,TGTGCCAGCAGCCCATCTCTGCGGGAACTCACAGATACGCAGTATTTT
TRBJ1-2,-,TRBV25-1,-,CASSARDPAGYNGYTF,TGTGCCAGCAGTGCTAGAGATCCGGCAGGGTATAATGGCTACACCTTC
TRBJ1-5,TRBD1,TRBV4-1,few,CASSPNRGDNQPQHF,TGCGCCAGCAGCCCGAACAGGGGCGACAATCAGCCCCAGCATTTT
TRBJ2-2,TRBD2,TRBV6-1,-,CASSETGASGTGELFF,TGTGCCAGCAGTGAGACCGGGGCTAGCGGAACCGGGGAGCTGTTTTTT
TRBJ1-1,-,TRBV7-9,few,CASSFRPLNTEAFF,TGTGCCAGCAGCTTTCGACCGCTGAACACTGAAGCTTTCTTT
TRBJ2-5,-,TRBV7-9,few,CASSPYVEETQYF,TGTGCCAGCTCACCCTATGTAGAAGAGACCCAGTACTTC
TRBJ2-5,-,TRBV7-9,-,CASSTRTAGTAKGTQYF,TGTGCCAGCAGCACCCGGACGGCGGGCACCGCCAAGGGCACCCAGTACTTC